Following are 2 T cell receptor beta chains from one sample sequenced in a study of T cell changes during pregnancy in multiple sclerosis. This table comes from immunoSEQ multiplex PCR, and its TCRdb copy is limited to in-frame clones, with some not included. The sample lists about 42,000 clones, around four fifths occurring once. Sequencing used CD4+ T cells from peripheral blood mononuclear cells, obtained before pregnancy. These receptors were collected from a female donor with multiple sclerosis, enrolled in a pregnancy study.

The V gene is TRBV9, the J gene TRBJ1-2, with TRBD1 as a possible D gene (6 bases). The CDR3 runs 13 residues. Trimming pared 4 bases from V and 5 bases from J, leaving 12 bases between. Germline CDR1 SGDLS, CDR2 YYNGEE. CDR3 DNA sequence: TGTGCCAGCAGCACGGGGACAAGTTATGGCTACACCTTC. This gives the protein CASSTGTSYGYTF.

The chain links TRBV18 to TRBJ2-7, with D perhaps matching TRBD1 (5 bases). Deletions cut 4 bases from V and 2 bases from J, with 15 bases between. Per germline, CDR1 KGHSH and CDR2 LQKENI. CDR3 length: 15 amino acids. DNA of the CDR3: TGTGCCAGCTCACTCTGGGGCAACAGACCCTACGAGCAGTACTTC. It specifies CASSLWGNRPYEQYF.